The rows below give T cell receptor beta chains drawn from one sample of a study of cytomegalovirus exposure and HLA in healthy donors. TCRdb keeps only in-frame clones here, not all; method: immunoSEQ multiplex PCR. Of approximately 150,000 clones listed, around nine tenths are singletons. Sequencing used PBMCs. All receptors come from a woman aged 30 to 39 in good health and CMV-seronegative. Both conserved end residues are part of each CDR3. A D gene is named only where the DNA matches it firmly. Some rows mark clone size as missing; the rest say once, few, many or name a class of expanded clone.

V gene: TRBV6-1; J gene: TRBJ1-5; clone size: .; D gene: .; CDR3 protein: CASSPGAYSNQPQHF; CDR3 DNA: TGTGCCAGCAGCCCTGGAGCTTATAGCAATCAGCCCCAGCATTTT
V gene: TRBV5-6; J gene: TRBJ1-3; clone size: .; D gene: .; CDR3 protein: CASSLAMAESVSGNTIYF; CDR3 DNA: TGTGCCAGCAGCTTGGCCATGGCGGAAAGCGTCTCTGGAAACACCATATATTTT
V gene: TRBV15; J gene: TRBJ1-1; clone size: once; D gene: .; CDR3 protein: CATSRLDSRFTEAFF; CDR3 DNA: TGTGCCACCAGCAGGTTAGACAGCCGATTCACTGAAGCTTTCTTT
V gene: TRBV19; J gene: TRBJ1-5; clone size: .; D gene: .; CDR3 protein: CASSNRPTVSNQPQHF; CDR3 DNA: TGTGCCAGTAGTAACCGTCCGACTGTTAGCAATCAGCCCCAGCATTTT
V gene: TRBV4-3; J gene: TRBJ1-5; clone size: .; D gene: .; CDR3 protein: CASSQDSDSNQPQHF; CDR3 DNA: TGCGCCAGCAGCCAAGACAGCGATAGCAATCAGCCCCAGCATTTT
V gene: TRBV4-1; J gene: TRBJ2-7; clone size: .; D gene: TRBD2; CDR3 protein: CASSQEGLTSGVYEQYF; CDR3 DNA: TGCGCCAGCAGCCAAGAAGGGCTAACTAGCGGGGTGTACGAGCAGTACTTC
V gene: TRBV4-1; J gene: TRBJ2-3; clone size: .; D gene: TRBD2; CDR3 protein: CASSLLPGLAEGDTQYF; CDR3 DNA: TGCGCCAGCAGCCTACTACCGGGACTAGCGGAAGGAGATACGCAGTATTTT
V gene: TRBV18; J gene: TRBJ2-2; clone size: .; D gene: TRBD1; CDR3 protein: CASSPPGQGGTGELFF; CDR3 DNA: TGTGCCAGCTCACCTCCGGGACAGGGAGGTACCGGGGAGCTGTTTTTT
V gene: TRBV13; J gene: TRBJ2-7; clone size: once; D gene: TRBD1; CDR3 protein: CASSLGQTKTF; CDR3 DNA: TGTGCCAGCAGCTTGGGACAGACTAAAACATTC
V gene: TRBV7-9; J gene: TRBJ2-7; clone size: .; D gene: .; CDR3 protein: CASSSTRTVHYEQYF; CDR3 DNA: TGTGCCAGCAGTTCCACCCGGACAGTCCACTACGAGCAGTACTTC
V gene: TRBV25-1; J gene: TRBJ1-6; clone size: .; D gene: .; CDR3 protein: CASSELGRGHSPLHF; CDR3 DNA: TGTGCCAGCAGTGAATTGGGCAGGGGTCATTCACCCCTCCACTTT
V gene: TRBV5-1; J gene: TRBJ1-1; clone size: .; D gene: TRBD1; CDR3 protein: CASRNRGQTEAFF; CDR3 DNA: TGCGCCAGCAGGAACAGGGGGCAGACTGAAGCTTTCTTT
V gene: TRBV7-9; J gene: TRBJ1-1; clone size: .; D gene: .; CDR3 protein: CASSLTPLDSSHTEAFF; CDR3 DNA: TGTGCCAGCAGCCTAACGCCGCTCGACAGCTCACACACTGAAGCTTTCTTT
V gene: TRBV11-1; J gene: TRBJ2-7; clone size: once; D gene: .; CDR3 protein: CASSLADREQGLRYEQYF; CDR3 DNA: TGTGCCAGCAGCTTAGCGGACAGGGAGCAGGGACTACGATACGAGCAGTACTTC
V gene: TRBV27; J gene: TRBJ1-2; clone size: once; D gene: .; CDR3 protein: CASEEGSDYGYTF; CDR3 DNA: TGTGCCAGCGAGGAGGGGAGCGACTATGGCTACACCTTC
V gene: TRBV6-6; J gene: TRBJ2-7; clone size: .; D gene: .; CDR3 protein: CASSPNKKQYF; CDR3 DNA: TGTGCCAGCAGCCCCAACAAGAAGCAGTACTTC
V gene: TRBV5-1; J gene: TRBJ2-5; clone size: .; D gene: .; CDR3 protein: CASSQGISQETQYF; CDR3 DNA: TGCGCCAGCAGCCAGGGGATTAGCCAAGAGACCCAGTACTTC
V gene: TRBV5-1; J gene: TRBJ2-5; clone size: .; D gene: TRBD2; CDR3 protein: CASSLAGRGGQETQYF; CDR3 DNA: TGCGCCAGCAGCTTGGCCGGGCGGGGGGGCCAAGAGACCCAGTACTTC